The clone carrying this TCR beta chain was detected a few times. The antigen is not known. TCR beta cDNA libraries had unique molecular identifiers. TCRdb used MiXCR to reprocess the PCR reads, holding one entry per CDR3 protein. This table has approximately 770,000 distinct CDR3 sequences, around 42% appearing once. This record comes from a study of post-analysis software for immune sequencing data. Study outcomes and limitations: Same-batch samples co-clustered strongly by F measure. There was significantly lower normalized Chao1 diversity in multiple sclerosis patients than in controls. A handful of TRBV segments (TRBV5-6, TRBV5-1 and TRBV20-1 among them) occurred more frequently in patients than in controls.

The germline gives CDR1 DFQATT, CDR2 SNEGSKA (reference sequence). This CDR3 contains 13 residues. Between the trimmed V and J ends, which lost 7 bases and 0 bases, there was a span of 10 bases. This chain links TRBV20-1 with TRBJ2-4, with D unresolved. Sequencing was done on a sample of blood. This receptor was obtained from a girl aged 5-17 years with multiple sclerosis. CDR3 sequence (DNA): TGCAGTGTTAGCTACTTAGCCAAAAACATTCAGTACTTC. Protein product: CSVSYLAKNIQYF.